This TCR beta chain was documented in a study of blood T cell repertoires in COVID-19. This clone has just a few counts. The germline V gene encodes CDR1 MDHEN and CDR2 SYDVKM. Trimming left V 5 bases short and J 4 bases short, with 17 bases between. The CDR3 has 15 amino acids. Under the authors' procedure: Estimation of nucleated cell counts was performed using reference gene primer amplification. Here immunoSEQ multiplex PCR was the method, and the copy in TCRdb shows in-frame clones only, minus some. That table furnishes V, J and clone size, whereas the DNA furnished D and trimming. The sample has about 80,000 clones, about four fifths seen once; the top ten hold 7% to 9.5%.

The sample comprised peripheral blood. This chain joins TRBV28 and TRBJ1-2; D unresolved. This TCR was recovered from a human donor in a cohort sampled during active COVID-19. The CDR3 is CASSENSRGGYGYTF. The CDR3 DNA follows: TGTGCCAGCAGTGAGAACTCCCGGGGTGGCTATGGCTACACCTTC.